This T cell receptor (beta chain) derives from a study of T cell responses to AZD1222 COVID-19 vaccine. V was clipped by 4 bases and J by 0 bases, with 12 bases between them. CDR3 size: 16 residues. Germline V gives CDR1 LGHDT, CDR2 YNNKEL (reference sequence). Profiling relied on immunoSEQ multiplex PCR, and the TCRdb table lists in-frame clones only, not all of them. The table has 110,000 or so clones, 85% to 90% seen once. The chain joins TRBV3-1 (or the pseudogene TRBV3-2) to TRBJ1-4; D gene uncertain. The starting material was peripheral blood, obtained 28 days after the second AZD1222 dose. This receptor was obtained from an adult who received the AZD1222 COVID-19 vaccine. CDR3 sequence: CASSRGPSSTNEKLFF. The DNA for the CDR3 is TGTGCCAGCAGCCGGGGTCCGAGTTCAACTAATGAAAAACTGTTTTTT.